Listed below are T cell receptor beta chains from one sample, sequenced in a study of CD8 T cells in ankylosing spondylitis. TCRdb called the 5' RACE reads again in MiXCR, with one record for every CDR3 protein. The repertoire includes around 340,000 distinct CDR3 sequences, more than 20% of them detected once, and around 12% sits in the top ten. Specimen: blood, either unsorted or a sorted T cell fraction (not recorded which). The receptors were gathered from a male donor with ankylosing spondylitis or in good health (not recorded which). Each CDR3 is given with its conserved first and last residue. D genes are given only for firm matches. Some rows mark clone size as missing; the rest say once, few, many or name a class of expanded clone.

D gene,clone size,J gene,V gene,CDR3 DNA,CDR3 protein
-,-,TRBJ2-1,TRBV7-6,TGTGCCAGCAGCTTAGCAAGAGGGGGGGCCCCCTCCTACAATGAGCAGTTCTTC,CASSLARGGAPSYNEQFF
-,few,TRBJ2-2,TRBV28,TGTGCCAGCAGTCCAATGCCAGAAAACACCGGGGAGCTGTTTTTT,CASSPMPENTGELFF
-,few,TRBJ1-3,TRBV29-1,TGCAGCGTTGATAACAGGGCCTCTGGAAACACCATATATTTT,CSVDNRASGNTIYF
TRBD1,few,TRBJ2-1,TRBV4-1,TGCGCCAGCAGCCAGTACCCGTCGGGACAGGGGTACAATGAGCAGTTCTTC,CASSQYPSGQGYNEQFF
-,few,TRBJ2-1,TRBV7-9,TGTGCCAGCTCATTTGCTCTGGATGAGCAGTTCTTC,CASSFALDEQFF
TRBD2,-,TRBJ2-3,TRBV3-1,TGTGCCAGCAGCCAGTCGGGGGGGCCCACAGATACGCAGTATTTT,CASSQSGGPTDTQYF
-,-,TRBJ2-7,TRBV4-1,TGCGCCAGCAGCCAAGAGGGCCCCTACGAGCAGTACTTC,CASSQEGPYEQYF
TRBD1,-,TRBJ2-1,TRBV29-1,TGCAGCGTTGATCGCGGGACAGGGTCTAATGAGCAGTTCTTC,CSVDRGTGSNEQFF
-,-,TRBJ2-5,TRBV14,TGTGCCAGCAGCCGTATGGTAGCGGTCCAAGAGACCCAGTACTTC,CASSRMVAVQETQYF
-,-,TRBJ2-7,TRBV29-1,TGCAGCGTGGGGGATCGGGGCCCCTACGAGCAGTACTTC,CSVGDRGPYEQYF